Below, 6 T cell receptor beta chains from the same sample are listed, as sequenced in a study of blood T cell repertoires in COVID-19. The method was immunoSEQ multiplex PCR; TCRdb's version includes in-frame clones alone and lacks a portion of them. Here the sample spans 250,000 to 350,000 clones, 89% being singletons. Specimen: peripheral blood. These TCRs come from a man between 18 and 29 years old who had recovered from COVID-19.

The table lists this clone with a few counts. V gene TRBV6-4 combines with J gene TRBJ1-1, with unresolved D. The ends were cut back, 4 bases at V and 7 bases at J, with 16 bases in the middle. CDR3 length: 14 amino acids. CDR1 and CDR2 from the germline V gene are MRHNA and SNTAGT. As DNA, the CDR3 is TGTGCCAGCAGTGTGTCCGGGGTAGTTGGTGAAGCTTTCTTT. Translating it yields CASSVSGVVGEAFF.

A few counts support this clone. The chain uses TRBV6-2 or TRBV6-3 and TRBJ1-2; 8 nucleotides align to TRBD1. V gave up 5 bases and J gave up 2 bases; unmatched junction bases: 7. The CDR3 is 15 residues long. The germline CDR1 and CDR2 sequences are MNHEY and SVGEGT. CDR3 in amino acids: CASSVRQGKNYGYTF. The CDR3 DNA is TGTGCCAGCAGTGTTCGACAGGGGAAAAACTATGGCTACACCTTC.

The rearrangement links TRBV29-1 to TRBJ2-1; 10 nucleotides agree with TRBD1. Germline trimming cut 7 bases from V and 1 base from J; bases unmatched to any gene: 7. Germline-derived CDR1 and CDR2 are SQVTM and ANQGSEA. The CDR3 runs to 15 residues. CDR3: CSGGGTGASYNEQFF. The CDR3, as DNA: TGCAGCGGAGGAGGGACAGGGGCTTCCTACAATGAGCAGTTCTTC.

This chain connects TRBV19 to TRBJ1-5, with D perhaps TRBD1 (6 bases). Trimming pared 8 bases from V and 3 bases from J, leaving 11 bases between. Germline CDR1 reads LNHDA; CDR2 reads SQIVND (reference sequence). CDR3 length: 13 residues. The CDR3 region is CASAQGTNQPQHF. The CDR3 coding sequence is TGTGCCAGTGCTCAGGGGACCAATCAGCCCCAGCATTTT. Filled out from reference TRBV19 and TRBJ1-5, the complete variable domain reads DGGITQSPKYLFRKEGQNVTLSCEQNLNHDAMYWYRQDPGQGLRLIYYSQIVNDFQKGDIAEGYSVSREKKESFPLTVTSAQKNPTAFYLCASAQGTNQPQHFGDGTRLSIL.

This clone is a singleton in its sample. The chain is built from TRBV18 and TRBJ2-1, with no clear D. Germline V gene lookup returns CDR1 KGHSH and CDR2 LQKENI. The V and J ends lost 3 bases and 7 bases respectively, with 13 bases between them. The length of the CDR3 is 14 residues. The CDR3 loop is CASSPLAVENEQFF. As DNA, the CDR3 is TGTGCCAGCTCACCCCTTGCGGTGGAAAATGAGCAGTTCTTC.

The chain joins TRBV18 to TRBJ2-7, with 10 bases aligning to TRBD1. J lost 2 bases, V lost 1 base, and 5 bases had no gene match. The CDR3 runs to 16 residues. Looked up from germline, CDR1 is KGHSH and CDR2 is LQKENI. The CDR3 DNA reads TGTGCCAGCTCACCACTGGAGACAGGGGGCCCCTACGAGCAGTACTTC. Amino acid sequence: CASSPLETGGPYEQYF. The full variable domain, completed using reference TRBV18 and TRBJ2-7, is NAGVMQNPRHLVRRRGQEARLRCSPMKGHSHVYWYRQLPEEGLKFMVYLQKENIIDESGMPKERFSAEFPKEGPSILRIQQVVRGDSAAYFCASSPLETGGPYEQYFGPGTRLTVT.